The 24 T cell receptor beta chains in this list originate from one sample, sequenced in a study of cytomegalovirus exposure and HLA in healthy donors. The method was immunoSEQ multiplex PCR; TCRdb's version includes in-frame clones alone and lacks a portion of them. Of a few hundred thousand clones detected, nearly 90% appear once; the ten largest clones hold under 0.4%. Specimen: PBMCs. The origin of the receptors is a woman under 30 in good health and CMV-seronegative.

Of note for this clone: Germline and junction disagree at one end, which may indicate a read error. CDR3 in DNA: TGTGCCAGCACCTACAGGGTCCGAGTCTCCGACGAGCAGTACTTC. Residues: CASTYRVRVSDEQYF. The J gene is TRBJ2-7, the V gene TRBV6-4; D may be TRBD1 (6 bases). CDR1 is MRHNA, CDR2 SNTAGT, per germline. There are 15 residues in the CDR3.

This chain links TRBV9 with TRBJ2-7; maybe TRBD1 (6 bases). With 4 bases removed from V and 2 bases from J, the gap between germline ends came to 13 bases. CDR1 is SGDLS and CDR2 is YYNGEE in the germline V gene. This CDR3 is 14 amino acids long. CDR3 residues: CASSPRQVPYEQYF. In DNA form, the CDR3 reads TGTGCCAGCAGCCCAAGACAGGTTCCCTACGAGCAGTACTTC.

J is TRBJ2-1 and V is TRBV29-1; 8 bases agree with TRBD1. The V and J ends lost 8 bases and 4 bases, in that order; junction bases with no gene match: 7. The germline CDR1 and CDR2 sequences are SQVTM and ANQGSEA. The CDR3 has 13 residues. In DNA, the CDR3 is TGCAGCTCGCGGGGACAGGTTTACAATGAGCAGTTCTTC. Translated: CSSRGQVYNEQFF.

The chain carries TRBV28 and TRBJ1-2; 8 nucleotides align to TRBD1. Germline assignment: CDR1 MDHEN and CDR2 SYDVKM. V shed 7 bases, J shed 4 bases, and the junction held 14 bases outside the gene matches. CDR3 size: 16 residues. CDR3 nucleotides: TGTGCCAGCACCCAATACAGGGGGGAGGTTGTCTATGGCTACACCTTC. Encoded protein: CASTQYRGEVVYGYTF.

The chain joins TRBV19 to TRBJ2-5, with TRBD1 identical over 9 bases. CDR1 is LNHDA and CDR2 is SQIVND in the germline V gene (reference sequence). The CDR3 has 14 amino acids. V dropped 7 bases and J dropped 2; count of bases not matched to a gene: 5. The CDR3 DNA is TGTGCCAGTACCCCCGGGACAGGGCAAGAGACCCAGTACTTC. Translated, it gives CASTPGTGQETQYF.

The chain recombines TRBV27 with TRBJ2-2, with 7 bases fitting TRBD2. CDR1 and CDR2 (germline): MNHEY, SMNVEV (reference sequence). V was pared by 3 bases and J by 6 bases, with 13 bases of the junction left unmatched. The CDR3 is made up of 17 amino acids. This CDR3 is CASSFSPGGAGSGELFF. CDR3 sequence (DNA): TGTGCCAGCAGTTTCAGCCCGGGTGGAGCGGGATCCGGGGAGCTGTTTTTT.

The chain uses TRBV15 and TRBJ2-1; the D gene is possibly TRBD2 (5 bases). The CDR3 contains 16 residues. V gave up 4 bases and J gave up 0 bases, with 13 bases separating them. Germline V gene lookup returns CDR1 LNHNV and CDR2 YYDKDF (reference sequence). This CDR3 reads CATSNPGVSSYNEQFF. CDR3 DNA sequence: TGTGCCACCAGCAATCCCGGGGTGAGCTCCTACAATGAGCAGTTCTTC.

This clone has a handful of counts. This chain links TRBV11-2 with TRBJ2-7; perhaps TRBD2 as D (5 bases). Between the trimmed V and J ends, which lost 5 bases and 7 bases, there was a span of 9 bases. CDR1 and CDR2 (germline): SGHAT, FQNNGV. CDR3 length: 11 amino acids. Here the CDR3 DNA reads TGTGCCAGCAGCACCGGGGAGGAGCAGTACGTC. Translated, it gives CASSTGEEQYV.

V is TRBV28 and J is TRBJ2-5; D possibly corresponds to TRBD2 (6 bases). The V gene's germline CDR1 is MDHEN and CDR2 SYDVKM. V gave up 6 bases and J gave up 5 bases, with 13 bases separating them. This CDR3 has 13 amino acids. The CDR3 protein is CASSRNGGETQYF. CDR3 sequence (DNA): TGTGCCAGCAGCCGGAATGGGGGGGAGACCCAGTACTTC.

V is TRBV19 and J is TRBJ1-1; 9 bases fit TRBD1. This CDR3 contains 15 residues. V dropped 2 bases and J dropped 5; count of bases not matched to a gene: 6. Germline assignment: CDR1 LNHDA and CDR2 SQIVND (reference sequence). The CDR3 DNA is TGTGCCAGTAGTATATCCAGACAGGGGGATACTGAAGCTTTCTTT. It specifies CASSISRQGDTEAFF.

This clone was detected once. CDR3 sequence (DNA): TGTGCCAGCAGTGACCTCTGGGCGAGTAACTATGGCTACACCTTC. Translating it yields CASSDLWASNYGYTF. This rearrangement joins TRBV2 to TRBJ1-2; D is ambiguous. Trimming removed 3 bases at V and 1 base at J, with 12 bases between. The CDR3 is 15 amino acids. Germline V CDR1 and CDR2: SNHLY, FYNNEI.

This chain links TRBV10-3 with TRBJ2-7, with 7 bases lining up with TRBD2. This CDR3 has 12 residues. Germline-derived CDR1 and CDR2 are ENHRY and SYGVKD. J was trimmed by 6 bases and V by 4 bases; bases with no gene match: 3. DNA for the CDR3: TGTGCCATCAGTGGTTCTAGCGGCGAGCAGTACGTC. Translated, it gives CAISGSSGEQYV.

This clone was recorded only once. The V gene is TRBV6-5, the J gene TRBJ2-3; maybe TRBD1 (6 bases). CDR3 length: 13 amino acids. V was clipped by 10 bases and J by 8 bases, with 19 bases between them. Germline CDR1 MNHEY, CDR2 SVGAGI. The CDR3 reads CATHRPRGGTQYF. CDR3 in DNA: TGTGCCACCCACCGACCGAGAGGGGGTACGCAGTATTTT.

J is TRBJ1-1 and V is TRBV11-1; unclear D gene. Germline-derived CDR1 and CDR2 are SGHAT and FQDESV (reference sequence). V was pared by 1 base and J by 1 base, with 10 bases between. This CDR3 has 15 residues. Here the CDR3 reads CASSLDLAGNTEAFF. The CDR3 nucleotides are TGTGCCAGCAGCTTAGATCTGGCAGGGAACACTGAAGCTTTCTTT. Combining the CDR3 with reference TRBV11-1 and TRBJ1-1 gives the whole variable domain EAEVAQSPRYKITEKSQAVAFWCDPISGHATLYWYRQILGQGPELLVQFQDESVVDDSQLPKDRFSAERLKGVDSTLKIQPAELGDSAMYLCASSLDLAGNTEAFFGQGTRLTVV.

The chain links TRBV7-2 to TRBJ2-1; 12 bases align to TRBD2. This CDR3 is 19 amino acids long. The germline gives CDR1 SGHTA, CDR2 FQGNSA. V trimming: 3 bases; J trimming: 6 bases; junction bases outside the gene matches: 15. CDR3: CASSLSTSGGPGSLNEQFF. CDR3 bases: TGTGCCAGCAGCTTGTCGACTAGCGGGGGCCCTGGGAGTCTCAATGAGCAGTTCTTC.

The gene calls are TRBV9 and TRBJ2-1; 8 bases agree with TRBD2. Germline values: CDR1 SGDLS, CDR2 YYNGEE. J gave up 1 base and V 0 bases, and 6 bases lay outside the gene matches. This CDR3 comprises 17 residues. The CDR3 DNA reads TGTGCCAGCAGCGTAGTGGCCGGGGGGGTTTCCTACAATGAGCAGTTCTTC. Protein sequence: CASSVVAGGVSYNEQFF.

The chain joins TRBV28 to TRBJ2-7; a weak D match, TRBD1 (6 bases). Germline V gene lookup returns CDR1 MDHEN and CDR2 SYDVKM. The CDR3 is made up of 14 amino acids. Trimming stripped 6 bases from V and 1 base from J, with 13 bases between. The CDR3 sequence is CASSLTGRSYEQYF. The DNA of the CDR3 is TGTGCCAGCAGCCTAACAGGGCGTTCCTACGAGCAGTACTTC.

The rearrangement links TRBV5-1 to TRBJ2-3, with 8 bases fitting TRBD2. Losses at the gene ends were 2 bases for V and 0 bases for J; bases not matched to a gene: 2. The V gene's germline CDR1 is SGHRS and CDR2 YFSETQ. This CDR3 has 15 amino acids. CDR3 region: CASSLGGGSTDTQYF. CDR3 bases: TGCGCCAGCAGCTTAGGCGGGGGGAGCACAGATACGCAGTATTTT. Full variable domain (missing parts from reference TRBV5-1 and TRBJ2-3): KAGVTQTPRYLIKTRGQQVTLSCSPISGHRSVSWYQQTPGQGLQFLFEYFSETQRNKGNFPGRFSGRQFSNSRSEMNVSTLELGDSALYLCASSLGGGSTDTQYFGPGTRLTVL.

The chain carries TRBV6-5 and TRBJ2-1; tentatively, D is TRBD2 (5 bases). The CDR3 totals 14 residues. Germline V lookup: CDR1 MNHEY, CDR2 SVGAGI. V was clipped by 0 bases and J by 10 bases, with 13 bases between them. The CDR3 DNA is TGTGCCAGCAGTTACTCAGCCGGGATCGAAGAGCAGTTCTTC. Translating it yields CASSYSAGIEEQFF.

The chain combines TRBV27 with TRBJ1-4; D might be TRBD1 (6 bases). The germline CDR1 and CDR2 sequences are MNHEY and SMNVEV (reference sequence). This CDR3 comprises 17 residues. The V end was cut by 3 bases, the J end by 4 bases, with 18 bases between. CDR3 residues: CASSFLTRGGRNEKLFF. The CDR3 DNA sequence: TGTGCCAGCAGTTTCCTCACCAGAGGGGGTCGTAATGAAAAACTGTTTTTT.

The chain joins TRBV4-3 to TRBJ2-5; 16 bases fit TRBD2. This CDR3 is built from 17 residues. The germline CDR1 and CDR2 sequences are LGHNA and YSLEER. The J segment lost 4 bases and the V segment lost 1 base, leaving 3 bases of the junction unmatched. CDR3 nucleotide sequence: TGCGCCAGCAGCCAAGGGGGACTAGCGGGGGGGCGAGAGACCCAGTACTTC. Translation: CASSQGGLAGGRETQYF.

CDR3 nucleotides: TGTGCCAGCAGCCTCTGGTCGCTAAACACCGGGGAGCTGTTTTTT. As protein: CASSLWSLNTGELFF. This sequence joins TRBV14 and TRBJ2-2, with D unresolved. Deletions cut 4 bases from V and 2 bases from J, with 11 bases between. This CDR3 is 15 amino acids long. The V gene's germline CDR1 is SGHDN and CDR2 FVKESK.

V is TRBV27 and J is TRBJ2-5; D remains ambiguous. CDR1 is MNHEY and CDR2 is SMNVEV in the germline V gene (reference sequence). With 5 bases removed from V and 7 bases from J, the gap between germline ends came to 8 bases. CDR3 length equals 11 residues. CDR3 amino acids: CASSQTGTQYF. The CDR3, as DNA: TGTGCCAGCAGTCAAACGGGGACCCAGTACTTC.

This clone was recorded once. The rearrangement uses TRBV5-6 and TRBJ2-7, with 8 bases that match TRBD2. The CDR3 sequence is 12 residues long. In germline, CDR1 is SGHDT, CDR2 YYEEEE. The V segment lost 4 bases and the J segment 6 bases; nucleotides outside the gene matches: 3. CDR3 region: CASSRGGLEQYV. The CDR3 DNA reads as TGTGCCAGCAGCCGGGGGGGTCTCGAGCAGTACGTC.